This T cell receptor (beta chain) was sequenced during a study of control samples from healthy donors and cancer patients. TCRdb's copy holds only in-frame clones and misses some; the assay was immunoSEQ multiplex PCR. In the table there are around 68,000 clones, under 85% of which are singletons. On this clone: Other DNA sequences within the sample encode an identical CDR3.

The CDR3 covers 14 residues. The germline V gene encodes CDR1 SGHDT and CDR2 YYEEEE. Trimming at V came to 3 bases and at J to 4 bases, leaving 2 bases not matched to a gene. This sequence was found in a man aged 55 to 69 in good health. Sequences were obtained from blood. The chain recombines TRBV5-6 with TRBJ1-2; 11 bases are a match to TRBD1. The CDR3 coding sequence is TGTGCCAGCAGCTCGGGGACAGGGGGCTATGGCTACACCTTC. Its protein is CASSSGTGGYGYTF.